This passage covers 30 T cell receptor beta chains from one sample sequenced in a study of beta chain features in type 1 diabetes (dated by TCRdb to 2016 to 2019). The library was obtained by the immunoSEQ multiplex PCR assay. The entire amount of isolated RNA was reverse transcribed using the High Capacity cDNA Reverse Transcription Kit, so the sequenced TCRB transcripts were expressed ones. In its TCRdb copy, this immuneACCESS table keeps in-frame sequences only and misses some clones. Where compared with another copy, unresolved V genes explain less than half of these, and the others have no known cause. The sample includes fewer than 250,000 clones, with 13% to 15% observed a single time. The ten most abundant clones make up around 0.026% of the sample. Sequencing input: naive CD4+ T cells from blood. The cell subset or site tag for this specimen amounts to: true naive CD4+ T cells. These receptors came from a woman in her 40s in good health.

The chain uses TRBV15 and TRBJ1-5, with 8 bases lining up with TRBD1. CDR3 size: 17 residues. The V and J ends lost 3 bases and 4 bases, in that order; junction bases with no gene match: 11. Germline values: CDR1 LNHNV, CDR2 YYDKDF (reference sequence). The CDR3 loop is CATSSLPGQGPNQPQHF. CDR3 DNA sequence: TGTGCCACCAGCAGCCTCCCTGGACAGGGACCGAATCAGCCCCAGCATTTT.

This clone was detected only a few times. The V call is TRBV2, the J call TRBJ1-2; perhaps TRBD1 as D (5 bases). V gave up 3 bases and J gave up 4 bases, with 15 bases separating them. The CDR3 extends over 15 amino acids. Germline lookup yields CDR1 SNHLY and CDR2 FYNNEI. The CDR3 DNA sequence: TGTGCCAGCAGTGATATAGGGGCGCGGGGCTATGGCTACACCTTC. This translates into CASSDIGARGYGYTF.

The chain joins TRBV12-5 to TRBJ1-1; D is perhaps TRBD1 (5 bases). This CDR3 is built from 14 residues. Germline values: CDR1 LGHNT, CDR2 FRNRAP. The V end was cut by 0 bases, the J end by 3 bases, with 8 bases between. Written as DNA, the CDR3 is TGTGCTAGTGGTTTGGTACGGGGGGACACTGAAGCTTTCTTT. This encodes CASGLVRGDTEAFF.

This rearrangement joins TRBV6-4 to TRBJ2-7; TRBD2 is a possible D gene (5 bases). Germline CDR1 and CDR2: MRHNA and SNTAGT. The CDR3 is 15 amino acids. V dropped 6 bases and J dropped 4 bases, with 19 bases sitting between them. The CDR3 sequence: CASSAFGGSVYEQYF. The DNA of the CDR3 is TGTGCCAGCAGCGCCTTCGGTGGTAGCGTGTACGAGCAGTACTTC.

This clone was observed many times. The chain uses TRBV25-1 and TRBJ1-2; D gene unclear. The germline V gene has CDR1 MGHDK and CDR2 SYGVNS. Deletions cut 4 bases from V and 8 bases from J, with 8 bases between. This CDR3 has 11 amino acids. CDR3 coding DNA: TGTGCCAGCAGTGCGTTACACGGCTACACCTTC. Protein sequence: CASSALHGYTF.

The chain couples TRBV7-2 to TRBJ1-1; 7 bases match TRBD1. The length of the CDR3 is 13 residues. The V gene end was trimmed by 2 bases and the J gene end by 11 bases; junction bases not matched to a gene: 8. Germline V gene data show CDR1 as SGHTA and CDR2 as FQGNSA. For the CDR3, the DNA is TGTGCCAGCAGCTTAAGGGGGCCCTCATATGCTTTCTTT. Protein sequence: CASSLRGPSYAFF.

V usage is TRBV12-5 and J usage is TRBJ1-2; the D is unclear. The CDR3 loop spans 13 amino acids. Trimming shortened V by 6 bases and J by 4 bases, and 12 bases separated the two germline ends. CDR1 and CDR2 from the germline V gene are LGHNT and FRNRAP. The CDR3 sequence: CASGWRVGYGYTF. CDR3 DNA: TGTGCTAGTGGATGGAGGGTCGGCTATGGCTACACCTTC.

In this sample, this clone turned up many times. CDR3 in DNA: TGTGCCAGCAGCACCCGGGACTTGCAAGAGACCCAGTACTTC. Its translation: CASSTRDLQETQYF. The J gene is TRBJ2-5, the V gene TRBV13; D may be TRBD2 (6 bases). The CDR3 loop spans 14 amino acids. V lost 5 bases and J 2 bases, leaving 12 bases between the germline ends. Germline V gives CDR1 PRHDT, CDR2 FYEKMQ (reference sequence).

The J gene is TRBJ2-3, the V gene TRBV6-5; the match to TRBD2 covers 11 bases. CDR3 size: 13 residues. CDR1 and CDR2 (germline): MNHEY, SVGAGI. Trimming at V came to 6 bases and at J to 6 bases, leaving 2 bases not matched to a gene. The DNA for the CDR3 is TGTGCCAGCAGGGCTAGCGGGGGGGATACGCAGTATTTT. It yields the protein CASRASGGDTQYF.

This clone was picked up a small number of times. The chain couples TRBV5-4 to TRBJ2-1; 14 positions agree with TRBD2. CDR1 and CDR2 (germline): SGHNT, YYREEE (reference sequence). The V and J ends lost 5 bases and 0 bases, in that order; junction bases with no gene match: 7. This CDR3 is 18 amino acids long. The CDR3 nucleotides are TGTGCCAGCAGGGGGACTAGCGGGGGCCGCTTCTCCTACAATGAGCAGTTCTTC. Translated, it gives CASRGTSGGRFSYNEQFF.

The chain has TRBV7-2 and TRBJ2-1; D gene uncertain. The CDR3 runs to 13 residues. Germline CDR1 is SGHTA and CDR2 is FQGNSA. The V gene lost 2 bases and the J gene lost 6 bases, with 8 bases spanning the gap. The CDR3 protein is CASSLPGFNEQFF. In DNA form, the CDR3 reads TGTGCCAGCAGCTTACCCGGTTTCAATGAGCAGTTCTTC.

V is TRBV23-1 and J is TRBJ2-3; perhaps TRBD1 as D (6 bases). TRBV23-1 belongs to the ORF category, with a function that is uncertain. CDR3 length: 19 residues. V dropped 2 bases and J dropped 1 base, with 22 bases sitting between them. The CDR3 DNA is TGCGCCAGCAGTCAAGATCCCCGAAAGACAGGCAATCGCACAGATACGCAGTATTTT. It codes for CASSQDPRKTGNRTDTQYF.

J is TRBJ1-5 and V is TRBV19, with 9 positions matching TRBD1. Germline CDR1 LNHDA, CDR2 SQIVND (reference sequence). V was pared by 6 bases and J by 3 bases, with 6 bases of the junction left unmatched. The CDR3 contains 15 residues. The CDR3 DNA reads as TGTGCCAGTAGAGAACAGGGGGCCTTCAATCAGCCCCAGCATTTT. This translates into CASREQGAFNQPQHF.

There are a few counts of this clone. J is TRBJ2-1 and V is TRBV5-4, with 8 bases aligning to TRBD1. Losses at the gene ends were 3 bases for V and 6 bases for J; bases not matched to a gene: 2. CDR1 is SGHNT, CDR2 YYREEE, per germline (reference sequence). The length of the CDR3 is 13 residues. CDR3: CASSSTGVNEQFF. In DNA, the CDR3 is TGTGCCAGCAGCTCGACAGGGGTCAATGAGCAGTTCTTC.

The chain carries TRBV12-5 and TRBJ2-3; no firm D call. Germline loops: CDR1 LGHNT, CDR2 FRNRAP. V gave up 1 base and J gave up 0 bases, with 8 bases separating them. The CDR3 has 15 amino acids. In DNA form, the CDR3 reads TGTGCTAGTGGTTTGGGTATCTCTAGCACAGATACGCAGTATTTT. It translates to CASGLGISSTDTQYF.

The chain employs TRBV27 and TRBJ2-3; D unresolved. Germline-derived CDR1 and CDR2 are MNHEY and SMNVEV (reference sequence). Between the trimmed V and J ends, which lost 4 bases and 3 bases, there was a span of 23 bases. This CDR3 has 18 residues. In DNA, the CDR3 is TGTGCCAGCAGTTCCCCTAGATGGAGCGCCTCTCGGACAGATACGCAGTATTTT. Protein: CASSSPRWSASRTDTQYF.

This clone was detected only a few times. The rearrangement links TRBV5-1 to TRBJ2-4, with unresolved D. Per germline, CDR1 SGHRS and CDR2 YFSETQ. The CDR3 has 13 amino acids. V was shortened by 4 bases and J by 6 bases, with 11 bases between the two germline ends. CDR3 bases: TGCGCCAGCAGCCCCGACGGAGTAAACATTCAGTACTTC. Its protein is CASSPDGVNIQYF. Together with reference TRBV5-1 and TRBJ2-4, the CDR3 gives the full variable domain: KAGVTQTPRYLIKTRGQQVTLSCSPISGHRSVSWYQQTPGQGLQFLFEYFSETQRNKGNFPGRFSGRQFSNSRSEMNVSTLELGDSALYLCASSPDGVNIQYFGAGTRLSVL.

The chain recombines TRBV7-2 with TRBJ2-5; 8 bases match TRBD1. After removal of 5 bases from V and 4 bases from J, the junction contained 6 bases not matched to a gene. CDR3 length: 14 amino acids. CDR1 and CDR2 (germline): SGHTA, FQGNSA. CDR3 coding DNA: TGTGCCAGCAGCCCACAGGGGGTGGGAGAGACCCAGTACTTC. Protein: CASSPQGVGETQYF.

The chain uses TRBV6-5 and TRBJ2-3; perhaps TRBD1 as D (6 bases). V was pared by 8 bases and J by 4 bases, with 16 bases between. CDR3 length: 14 residues. Germline lookup yields CDR1 MNHEY and CDR2 SVGAGI. CDR3: CASGNRERSDTQYF. The CDR3 coding sequence is TGTGCCAGCGGGAACAGGGAAAGGTCAGATACGCAGTATTTT.

The rearrangement links TRBV19 to TRBJ1-1; possibly TRBD1 for D (5 bases). The germline V gene encodes CDR1 LNHDA and CDR2 SQIVND (reference sequence). This CDR3 has 14 amino acids. V shed 1 base and J shed 0 bases, with 6 bases lying between them. The DNA for the CDR3 is TGTGCCAGTAGTATAGGACAGCTGAACACTGAAGCTTTCTTT. Protein: CASSIGQLNTEAFF. Together with reference TRBV19 and TRBJ1-1, the CDR3 gives the full variable domain: DGGITQSPKYLFRKEGQNVTLSCEQNLNHDAMYWYRQDPGQGLRLIYYSQIVNDFQKGDIAEGYSVSREKKESFPLTVTSAQKNPTAFYLCASSIGQLNTEAFFGQGTRLTVV.

V usage is TRBV7-9 and J usage is TRBJ2-3; the match to TRBD2 covers 8 bases. The ends lost 5 bases at V and 0 bases at J; junction bases unmatched: 7. The CDR3 contains 16 residues. Germline loops: CDR1 SEHNR, CDR2 FQNEAQ (reference sequence). In DNA, the CDR3 is TGTGCCAGCAGCCAGAATAGCGGGGTTAGCACAGATACGCAGTATTTT. Translating gives CASSQNSGVSTDTQYF.

This clone was picked up a small number of times. This chain joins TRBV29-1 and TRBJ2-5; 13 bases line up with TRBD2. Unmatched junction bases numbered 8, after V lost 6 bases and J lost 7 bases. CDR1 and CDR2 from the germline V gene are SQVTM and ANQGSEA. The CDR3 is 14 amino acids. CDR3 bases: TGCAGCGTCGTACTAGCGGGGGGGCCTCGGACCCAGTACTTC. Its protein is CSVVLAGGPRTQYF.

This clone was seen a few times. CDR3 sequence: CASSPPSSGEYNEQFF. The DNA of the CDR3 is TGTGCCAGCTCACCACCGTCTAGCGGGGAGTACAATGAGCAGTTCTTC. The rearrangement joins TRBV18 to TRBJ2-1, with 9 bases lining up with TRBD2. The CDR3 is made up of 16 amino acids. The trim removed 0 bases at V and 4 bases at J, leaving 4 bases unmatched. From germline, CDR1 is KGHSH and CDR2 LQKENI.

The V gene is TRBV9, the J gene TRBJ2-1, with D possibly being TRBD1 (5 bases). The CDR3 consists of 15 residues. V lost 4 bases to trimming and J lost 5 bases, with 16 bases between them. Germline CDR1 and CDR2: SGDLS and YYNGEE. The CDR3 DNA sequence: TGTGCCAGCAGCCCCCGGAAAGGGGATGACAATGAGCAGTTCTTC. It yields the protein CASSPRKGDDNEQFF.

The rearrangement joins TRBV2 to TRBJ1-1, with D uncertain. The V gene lost 7 bases and the J gene lost 0 bases, with 3 bases spanning the gap. The CDR3 is 11 amino acids. Germline CDR1 is SNHLY and CDR2 is FYNNEI. This CDR3 is CASILNTEAFF. As DNA, the CDR3 is TGTGCCAGCATCTTGAACACTGAAGCTTTCTTT.

The chain combines TRBV11-2 with TRBJ2-7; 10 positions agree with TRBD2. The V gene's germline CDR1 is SGHAT and CDR2 FQNNGV. CDR3 length: 15 residues. J gave up 3 bases and V 3 bases, and 5 bases lay outside the gene matches. CDR3: CASSFSGGYFYEQYF. In DNA, the CDR3 is TGTGCCAGCAGCTTTAGCGGGGGGTATTTCTACGAGCAGTACTTC. The whole variable domain, filled in from reference TRBV11-2 and TRBJ2-7, reads EAGVAQSPRYKIIEKRQSVAFWCNPISGHATLYWYQQILGQGPKLLIQFQNNGVVDDSQLPKDRFSAERLKGVDSTLKIQPAKLEDSAVYLCASSFSGGYFYEQYFGPGTRLTVT.

The chain links TRBV19 to TRBJ2-5, with 7 bases aligning to TRBD1. Germline-derived CDR1 and CDR2 are LNHDA and SQIVND (reference sequence). The CDR3 consists of 14 residues. V lost 6 bases to trimming and J lost 11 bases; unmatched junction nucleotides: 15. CDR3 in DNA: TGTGCCAGTAGGAGACAGGGTGACGCCTCGGAGCAGTACTTC. Amino acids: CASRRQGDASEQYF.

This clone was observed a handful of times. The CDR3 DNA is TGTGCCAGCAGCTTAGATTGGGGGCTCCAAGAGACCCAGTACTTC. Translation gives CASSLDWGLQETQYF. The chain carries TRBV11-2 and TRBJ2-5, with D possibly being TRBD1 (6 bases). Germline V lookup: CDR1 SGHAT, CDR2 FQNNGV. The CDR3 is made up of 15 amino acids. Trimming took 0 bases from V and 1 from J, leaving 9 bases between them.

This clone was seen only a few times. The chain combines TRBV5-8 with TRBJ1-6; maybe TRBD1 (5 bases). Trimming pared 0 bases from V and 6 bases from J, leaving 13 bases between. This CDR3 is built from 16 residues. The V gene's germline CDR1 is SGHTS and CDR2 YDEGEE. The DNA of the CDR3 is TGTGCCAGCAGCTTGGGCGCGGGGCGACGTAATTCACCCCTCCACTTT. It yields the protein CASSLGAGRRNSPLHF.

J is TRBJ2-5 and V is TRBV6-5; no clear D gene. This CDR3 spans 11 amino acids. Trimming removed 7 bases at V and 3 bases at J, with 6 bases between. Germline V lookup: CDR1 MNHEY, CDR2 SVGAGI. As DNA, the CDR3 is TGTGCCAGCACCTATAAAGAGACCCAGTACTTC. This gives the protein CASTYKETQYF.